Reported below is one T cell receptor (beta chain). Its antigen remains unknown. These data belong to a study of T cell responses to AZD1222 COVID-19 vaccine. Study results and caveats: Two AZD1222 doses significantly raised spike-specific TCR breadth and depth over controls. White British ancestry dominated among donors, who included more females, and clonal diversity was possibly underestimated.

Method: immunoSEQ multiplex PCR; TCRdb's copy keeps in-frame clones and lacks some. The repertoire holds 150,000 to 200,000 clones, 92% seen once, with 0.9% to 1.2% in the top ten. Pooling of second doses given at about 4 or about 12 weeks was done. The CDR3 has 13 amino acids. The germline V gene has CDR1 SEHNR and CDR2 FQNEAQ (reference sequence). The ends were cut back, 7 bases at V and 3 bases at J, with 13 bases in the middle. The TCR was taken from an adult who received the AZD1222 COVID-19 vaccine. Sample: peripheral blood, taken 28 days after the second AZD1222 dose. The chain couples TRBV7-9 to TRBJ2-7; possible D gene TRBD1, 6 bases. CDR3 sequence: CASTPRRGYEQYF. The CDR3 region has the DNA TGTGCCAGCACTCCTCGCAGGGGCTACGAGCAGTACTTC.